The rows below give T cell receptor beta chains drawn from one sample of a study of blood T cell repertoires in COVID-19. Libraries were prepared by immunoSEQ multiplex PCR; TCRdb keeps only in-frame clonotypes and omits some of them. The sample lists 76,000 or so clones; around 91% were seen once. What was sequenced was peripheral blood. The receptors were sampled from a human donor in a cohort sampled during active COVID-19. Both conserved end residues are part of each CDR3. A D gene is named only where the DNA matches it firmly. Size is stated for part of the rows, as once, few or many counts, or as a class when the clone is expanded.

clone size: .
V gene: TRBV27
J gene: TRBJ1-5
D gene: TRBD1
CDR3 protein: CAIDAGGLQPQHF
CDR3 DNA: TGTGCCATCGACGCAGGGGGCCTTCAGCCCCAGCATTTT

clone size: few
V gene: TRBV11-1
J gene: TRBJ2-1
D gene: TRBD2
CDR3 protein: CASSKLAGAYNEQFF
CDR3 DNA: TGTGCCAGCAGCAAACTAGCGGGGGCCTACAATGAGCAGTTCTTC

clone size: .
V gene: TRBV7-9
J gene: TRBJ2-5
D gene: .
CDR3 protein: CASSLALGEETQYF
CDR3 DNA: TGTGCCAGCAGCTTAGCGCTCGGGGAAGAGACCCAGTACTTC

clone size: .
V gene: TRBV6-2/TRBV6-3
J gene: TRBJ1-1
D gene: TRBD1
CDR3 protein: CASSWDSTSNTEAFF
CDR3 DNA: TGTGCCAGCAGTTGGGACAGCACTTCTAACACTGAAGCTTTCTTT

clone size: .
V gene: TRBV19
J gene: TRBJ2-3
D gene: TRBD1
CDR3 protein: CATTDRGGGDTQYF
CDR3 DNA: TGTGCCACCACCGACAGGGGGGGTGGAGATACGCAGTATTTT

clone size: .
V gene: TRBV3-1/TRBV3-2
J gene: TRBJ2-2
D gene: TRBD2
CDR3 protein: CASSPSGGGTGELFF
CDR3 DNA: TGTGCCAGCAGCCCTAGCGGGGGCGGCACCGGGGAGCTGTTTTTT

clone size: .
V gene: TRBV6-6
J gene: TRBJ1-1
D gene: .
CDR3 protein: CASSRIGPDRGTEAFF
CDR3 DNA: TGTGCCAGCAGTCGAATAGGACCAGACAGAGGCACTGAAGCTTTCTTT

clone size: .
V gene: TRBV21-1
J gene: TRBJ2-3
D gene: .
CDR3 protein: CASSKGEGQGSHTQYF
CDR3 DNA: TGTGCCAGCAGCAAAGGCGAAGGACAGGGTTCCCATACGCAGTATTTT

clone size: once
V gene: TRBV6-6
J gene: TRBJ2-3
D gene: TRBD2
CDR3 protein: CASRGAGGDPDTQYF
CDR3 DNA: TGTGCCAGCAGGGGAGCGGGGGGTGATCCAGATACGCAGTATTTT

clone size: .
V gene: TRBV9
J gene: TRBJ1-5
D gene: .
CDR3 protein: CASSVGGLQPQHF
CDR3 DNA: TGTGCCAGCAGCGTAGGAGGGCTGCAGCCCCAGCATTTT

clone size: .
V gene: TRBV6-5
J gene: TRBJ2-7
D gene: TRBD2
CDR3 protein: CASTQGLADYEQYF
CDR3 DNA: TGTGCCAGCACCCAGGGACTAGCGGACTACGAGCAGTACTTC

clone size: .
V gene: TRBV5-1
J gene: TRBJ2-4
D gene: .
CDR3 protein: CASSSDGQTSAKNIQYF
CDR3 DNA: TGCGCCAGCAGCTCGGACGGACAGACCTCTGCCAAAAACATTCAGTACTTC

clone size: once
V gene: TRBV11-2
J gene: TRBJ2-3
D gene: TRBD2
CDR3 protein: CASSLSPSGGRDTQYF
CDR3 DNA: TGTGCCAGCAGCTTATCTCCTAGCGGGGGCCGTGATACGCAGTATTTT

clone size: .
V gene: TRBV6-2/TRBV6-3
J gene: TRBJ2-7
D gene: .
CDR3 protein: CASSVTAGRLSYEQYF
CDR3 DNA: TGTGCCAGCAGTGTCACCGCGGGACGCCTCTCCTACGAGCAGTACTTC

clone size: .
V gene: TRBV30
J gene: TRBJ1-5
D gene: .
CDR3 protein: CAWSQGEGQPQHF
CDR3 DNA: TGTGCCTGGAGCCAGGGTGAAGGTCAGCCCCAGCATTTT

clone size: .
V gene: TRBV7-2
J gene: TRBJ2-3
D gene: TRBD2
CDR3 protein: CASSPYSGSTDTQYF
CDR3 DNA: TGTGCCAGCAGCCCATATAGCGGGAGCACAGATACGCAGTATTTT

clone size: .
V gene: TRBV11-3
J gene: TRBJ1-1
D gene: .
CDR3 protein: CASSSGVGVTEAFF
CDR3 DNA: TGTGCCAGCAGCTCGGGGGTAGGGGTAACTGAAGCTTTCTTT

clone size: .
V gene: TRBV5-1
J gene: TRBJ1-5
D gene: TRBD1
CDR3 protein: CASSIGTGSQPQHF
CDR3 DNA: TGCGCCAGCAGCATAGGGACAGGGAGTCAGCCCCAGCATTTT

clone size: once
V gene: TRBV11-1
J gene: TRBJ2-3
D gene: .
CDR3 protein: CASSQRGDTQYF
CDR3 DNA: TGTGCCAGCAGCCAACGCGGAGATACGCAGTATTTT

clone size: once
V gene: TRBV4-3
J gene: TRBJ2-5
D gene: .
CDR3 protein: CASSQASEGETQYF
CDR3 DNA: TGCGCCAGCAGCCAAGCGTCGGAGGGAGAGACCCAGTACTTC

clone size: .
V gene: TRBV14
J gene: TRBJ1-2
D gene: .
CDR3 protein: CASSHSDRPDYGYTF
CDR3 DNA: TGTGCCAGCAGCCACTCTGACAGGCCGGACTATGGCTACACCTTC

clone size: .
V gene: TRBV10-2
J gene: TRBJ2-2
D gene: TRBD1
CDR3 protein: CASSHTSGQGATGELFF
CDR3 DNA: TGCGCCAGCAGTCACACCTCGGGACAGGGGGCGACCGGGGAGCTGTTTTTT

clone size: .
V gene: TRBV30
J gene: TRBJ1-5
D gene: .
CDR3 protein: CAWTSTGLNQPQHF
CDR3 DNA: TGTGCCTGGACCTCGACAGGACTTAATCAGCCCCAGCATTTT

clone size: .
V gene: TRBV27
J gene: TRBJ2-3
D gene: .
CDR3 protein: CASKGIQKVDTQYF
CDR3 DNA: TGTGCCAGCAAGGGGATCCAGAAGGTAGATACGCAGTATTTT

clone size: .
V gene: TRBV6-5
J gene: TRBJ1-1
D gene: TRBD1
CDR3 protein: CASSYSGQKAFF
CDR3 DNA: TGTGCCAGCAGTTACTCGGGACAGAAAGCTTTCTTT

clone size: .
V gene: TRBV9
J gene: TRBJ2-1
D gene: TRBD2
CDR3 protein: CASSVQIRAGGAEGNEQFF
CDR3 DNA: TGTGCCAGCAGCGTACAAATTCGGGCGGGGGGCGCAGAGGGTAATGAGCAGTTCTTC

clone size: .
V gene: TRBV10-3
J gene: TRBJ2-1
D gene: TRBD2
CDR3 protein: CAISPSSGGAANEQFF
CDR3 DNA: TGTGCCATCAGTCCCTCAAGCGGGGGGGCTGCAAATGAGCAGTTCTTC

clone size: .
V gene: TRBV13
J gene: TRBJ2-1
D gene: TRBD2
CDR3 protein: CASSIRHSGGGYNEQFF
CDR3 DNA: TGTGCCAGCAGCATCCGACATAGCGGGGGTGGATACAATGAGCAGTTCTTC

clone size: .
V gene: TRBV19
J gene: TRBJ1-1
D gene: TRBD1
CDR3 protein: CASSIRTGGTEAFF
CDR3 DNA: TGTGCCAGTAGTATACGGACAGGGGGAACTGAAGCTTTCTTT

clone size: once
V gene: TRBV12-1
J gene: TRBJ2-3
D gene: .
CDR3 protein: CASSFTRLLAGRAQITQYF
CDR3 DNA: TGTGCCAGCAGCTTTACCCGATTACTAGCGGGGCGTGCACAGATAACGCAGTATTTT

clone size: once
V gene: TRBV6-2/TRBV6-3
J gene: TRBJ2-3
D gene: TRBD2
CDR3 protein: CASRYGLADRTDTQYF
CDR3 DNA: TGTGCCAGCAGATACGGGCTAGCGGACCGCACAGATACGCAGTATTTT

clone size: .
V gene: TRBV3-1/TRBV3-2
J gene: TRBJ1-1
D gene: .
CDR3 protein: CASSQFLSGANTEAFF
CDR3 DNA: TGTGCCAGCAGCCAATTTCTCTCAGGGGCGAACACTGAAGCTTTCTTT

clone size: .
V gene: TRBV4-1
J gene: TRBJ1-4
D gene: .
CDR3 protein: CASSQVGGEKLFF
CDR3 DNA: TGCGCCAGCAGTCAAGTTGGGGGGGAAAAACTGTTTTTT

clone size: .
V gene: TRBV11-3
J gene: TRBJ2-2
D gene: .
CDR3 protein: CASSPRHSGPNTGELFF
CDR3 DNA: TGTGCCAGCAGCCCCCGCCATAGCGGTCCTAACACCGGGGAGCTGTTTTTT

clone size: .
V gene: TRBV5-1
J gene: TRBJ1-1
D gene: .
CDR3 protein: CASSLGVRVAGNTEAFF
CDR3 DNA: TGCGCCAGCAGCTTGGGGGTCAGGGTAGCTGGGAACACTGAAGCTTTCTTT

clone size: .
V gene: TRBV12-3/TRBV12-4
J gene: TRBJ2-7
D gene: .
CDR3 protein: CASSLSTTYEQYF
CDR3 DNA: TGTGCCAGCAGTTTAAGTACTACCTACGAGCAGTACTTC

clone size: .
V gene: TRBV5-1
J gene: TRBJ2-1
D gene: TRBD2
CDR3 protein: CASSSTSGGALNEQFF
CDR3 DNA: TGCGCCAGCAGCTCTACTAGCGGGGGGGCCCTCAATGAGCAGTTCTTC

clone size: .
V gene: TRBV3-1/TRBV3-2
J gene: TRBJ2-3
D gene: TRBD1
CDR3 protein: CASSQEVRGDTQYF
CDR3 DNA: TGTGCCAGCAGCCAAGAGGTCAGGGGGGATACGCAGTATTTT

clone size: .
V gene: TRBV6-2/TRBV6-3
J gene: TRBJ2-7
D gene: .
CDR3 protein: CASSSRGARGIYEQYF
CDR3 DNA: TGTGCCAGCAGCTCGCGCGGGGCCCGCGGGATATACGAGCAGTACTTC

clone size: once
V gene: TRBV18
J gene: TRBJ2-2
D gene: .
CDR3 protein: CASSPLLDSTNTGELFF
CDR3 DNA: TGTGCCAGCTCACCATTACTGGACAGCACAAACACCGGGGAGCTGTTTTTT

clone size: .
V gene: TRBV3-1/TRBV3-2
J gene: TRBJ1-2
D gene: TRBD1
CDR3 protein: CASSQEGTGDNYGYTF
CDR3 DNA: TGTGCCAGCAGCCAAGAAGGGACAGGGGATAACTATGGCTACACCTTC

clone size: .
V gene: TRBV10-3
J gene: TRBJ2-2
D gene: TRBD2
CDR3 protein: CAISEAGMIDTGELFF
CDR3 DNA: TGTGCCATCAGTGAAGCGGGAATGATTGACACCGGGGAGCTGTTTTTT

clone size: .
V gene: TRBV7-3
J gene: TRBJ2-4
D gene: TRBD2
CDR3 protein: CASSLTGTSAKNIQYF
CDR3 DNA: TGTGCCAGCAGCTTAACCGGGACTAGCGCTAAAAACATTCAGTACTTC

clone size: .
V gene: TRBV13
J gene: TRBJ2-1
D gene: TRBD2
CDR3 protein: CASSLRAAGGGFF
CDR3 DNA: TGTGCCAGCAGCTTAAGAGCAGCGGGGGGCGGGTTCTTC

clone size: .
V gene: TRBV11-2
J gene: TRBJ1-3
D gene: .
CDR3 protein: CASSLVGVSGNTIYF
CDR3 DNA: TGTGCCAGCAGCTTAGTAGGGGTTTCAGGAAACACCATATATTTT

clone size: .
V gene: TRBV13
J gene: TRBJ2-7
D gene: TRBD1
CDR3 protein: CASSHGQGAFEQYF
CDR3 DNA: TGTGCCAGCAGCCATGGACAGGGGGCGTTCGAGCAGTACTTC

clone size: .
V gene: TRBV4-3
J gene: TRBJ2-1
D gene: TRBD2
CDR3 protein: CASSQLGLAGGKEQFF
CDR3 DNA: TGCGCCAGCAGCCAGCTGGGACTAGCGGGGGGGAAAGAGCAGTTCTTC

clone size: .
V gene: TRBV27
J gene: TRBJ2-1
D gene: .
CDR3 protein: CASRLLTGSGEQFF
CDR3 DNA: TGTGCCAGCAGACTCCTCACAGGGTCCGGCGAGCAGTTCTTC

clone size: .
V gene: TRBV5-6
J gene: TRBJ1-1
D gene: .
CDR3 protein: CASSSREANTEAFF
CDR3 DNA: TGTGCCAGCAGCTCCCGGGAGGCGAACACTGAAGCTTTCTTT

clone size: .
V gene: TRBV6-2/TRBV6-3
J gene: TRBJ1-1
D gene: .
CDR3 protein: CASSYQGWTEAFF
CDR3 DNA: TGTGCCAGCAGTTACCAGGGTTGGACTGAAGCTTTCTTT

clone size: few
V gene: TRBV6-5
J gene: TRBJ1-1
D gene: TRBD1
CDR3 protein: CASSSGQGEAFF
CDR3 DNA: TGTGCCAGCAGTTCCGGACAGGGCGAAGCTTTCTTT

clone size: .
V gene: TRBV11-2
J gene: TRBJ1-1
D gene: .
CDR3 protein: CASSSFLRNTEAFF
CDR3 DNA: TGTGCCAGCAGCTCATTTCTCAGGAACACTGAAGCTTTCTTT

clone size: .
V gene: TRBV7-8
J gene: TRBJ1-2
D gene: .
CDR3 protein: CASSLGGGALKNYGYTF
CDR3 DNA: TGTGCCAGCAGCTTAGGTGGGGGGGCCCTTAAGAACTATGGCTACACCTTC